The source of this T cell receptor (beta chain) is a study of a mutant IDH1 vaccine in newly diagnosed glioma. Looking at the study overall: Those enrolled had earlier been treated with radiotherapy, temozolomide, or both, mostly both. Notes on the study in general: Any relationship between pseudoprogression and changes in top peripheral T cell clonotypes seemed absent. Vaccination induced immune responses in about 92% of patients.

Time point in this sample: baseline, week 1 (first vaccination visit). Documented treatment: pre-vaccination baseline after standard-of-care therapy. In every donor, the tumor was a new WHO grade 3 or 4 IDH1-mutant, ATRX-lost astrocytoma. The repertoire was sequenced with immunoSEQ multiplex PCR; TCRdb's copy has only in-frame clones and lacks some. The repertoire holds some 70,000 clones, with about four fifths as singletons. Concerning this clone: Its target is unknown.

Trimming took 4 bases from V and 0 from J, leaving 13 bases between them. The CDR3 runs 16 residues. Germline-derived CDR1 and CDR2 are SGHNT and YYREEE (reference sequence). The clonotype was recovered from a man aged 50-60 years with glioma. The chain carries TRBV5-4 and TRBJ1-4; tentative D call: TRBD1 (5 bases). Source: PBMCs, taken from a glioma patient treated with radiotherapy, temozolomide or both. Here the CDR3 reads CASSPNGGTTNEKLFF. DNA of the CDR3: TGTGCCAGCAGCCCAAACGGGGGGACAACTAATGAAAAACTGTTTTTT. Drawing the rest from reference TRBV5-4 and TRBJ1-4, the complete variable domain is ETGVTQSPTHLIKTRGQQVTLRCSSQSGHNTVSWYQQALGQGPQFIFQYYREEENGRGNFPPRFSGLQFPNYSSELNVNALELDDSALYLCASSPNGGTTNEKLFFGSGTQLSVL.